The present entry profiles one TCR beta chain with its context. The antigen remains unidentified. Measured with immunoSEQ multiplex PCR; TCRdb has only the in-frame clones, and not every one. Of about 46,000 clones listed, about 88% are singletons. These data come from a study of OX40 agonist ivuxolimab in advanced cancers. About the research overall: Cohort: approximately 83% men, mean age about 62, aged about 23 to 79. People who had prior anti-PD-1, anti-PD-L1 or anti-CTLA-4 therapy could take part, and roughly 44% had some. Study-wide findings and caveats: More expanded clones were found, on average, in CD8+ than in CD4+ T cells. By week 6 at 0.1 to 3.0 mg/kg, blood CD4+ and CD8+ T cells had expanded clonally.

The TCR sequence derives from an adult with an advanced solid tumor such as melanoma, head and neck, liver or kidney cancer. The input for sequencing was CD4+ or CD8+ T cells sorted from blood, taken in a trial of the OX40 agonist ivuxolimab.

The CDR3 DNA follows: TGTGCCAGTAGCGGGGAAGAGACCCAGTACTTC. Translation gives CASSGEETQYF. V usage is TRBV10-3 and J usage is TRBJ2-5, with 8 bases fitting TRBD2. Germline CDR1 reads ENHRY; CDR2 reads SYGVKD. With 10 bases clipped from V and 3 bases from J, the junction kept 1 base outside the gene matches. The CDR3 has 11 residues.